Listed below are T cell receptor beta chains from one sample, sequenced in a study of blood T cells in healthy people across ages. TCRdb used MiXCR to reprocess the 5' RACE reads, holding one entry per CDR3 protein. The data show over a million distinct CDR3 sequences, approximately 59% seen once. The source material was blood. These receptors were obtained from a man aged 18 to 29 in good health. The CDR3 runs from the conserved cysteine through the conserved F or W. The order of the fields is J gene, D gene, clone size, V gene, CDR3 DNA, CDR3 protein. The D gene is left open where the match is weak. Expanded clones are given a class, and other clones once, few, many or no size at all.

J gene: TRBJ2-5
D gene: TRBD2
clone size: NA
V gene: TRBV6-1
CDR3 DNA: TGTGCCAGCAGTCGGGGACTAGCGGGCCGGGCCGTGGAGACCCAGTACTTC
CDR3 protein: CASSRGLAGRAVETQYF

J gene: TRBJ2-5
D gene: NA
clone size: NA
V gene: TRBV12-3/TRBV12-4
CDR3 DNA: TGTGCCAGCAGAAGTGACCGTTATGAAGAGACCCAGTACTTC
CDR3 protein: CASRSDRYEETQYF

J gene: TRBJ2-2
D gene: NA
clone size: NA
V gene: TRBV5-1
CDR3 DNA: TGCGCCAGCAGCTTGAAGAGGAACACCGGGGAGCTGTTTTTT
CDR3 protein: CASSLKRNTGELFF

J gene: TRBJ2-1
D gene: NA
clone size: few
V gene: TRBV7-2
CDR3 DNA: TGTGCCAGCAGCTTAGGCAAGGGCCCCTACAATGAGCAGTTCTTC
CDR3 protein: CASSLGKGPYNEQFF

J gene: TRBJ2-7
D gene: TRBD1
clone size: NA
V gene: TRBV29-1
CDR3 DNA: TGCAGCGTTAATACCCCGGACAGGGCCTACGAGCAGTACTTC
CDR3 protein: CSVNTPDRAYEQYF

J gene: TRBJ1-1
D gene: NA
clone size: NA
V gene: TRBV29-1
CDR3 DNA: TGCAGCGTTGACTGGGGTTTGGACACTGAAGCTTTCTTT
CDR3 protein: CSVDWGLDTEAFF

J gene: TRBJ2-3
D gene: NA
clone size: NA
V gene: TRBV6-1
CDR3 DNA: TGTGCCAGCAGTCCCGTGACAGGCGTTTTCGTCCATACGCAGTATTTT
CDR3 protein: CASSPVTGVFVHTQYF

J gene: TRBJ2-5
D gene: NA
clone size: NA
V gene: TRBV4-1
CDR3 DNA: TGCGCCAGCAGCCAAGATAAGGCTCTTGGAGAGACCCAGTACTTC
CDR3 protein: CASSQDKALGETQYF

J gene: TRBJ2-3
D gene: TRBD2
clone size: few
V gene: TRBV29-1
CDR3 DNA: TGCAGCGTTGAATGGACTAGCGGGGGACAAGATACGCAGTATTTT
CDR3 protein: CSVEWTSGGQDTQYF

J gene: TRBJ1-6
D gene: NA
clone size: NA
V gene: TRBV7-2
CDR3 DNA: TGTGCCAGCAGGCCACCGGGCCCAAATAATTCACCCCTCCACTTT
CDR3 protein: CASRPPGPNNSPLHF

J gene: TRBJ2-4
D gene: NA
clone size: NA
V gene: TRBV4-1
CDR3 DNA: TGCGCCAGCAGCCAAGATCCCGGAAGGAACATTCAGTACTTC
CDR3 protein: CASSQDPGRNIQYF

J gene: TRBJ1-6
D gene: TRBD1
clone size: NA
V gene: TRBV27
CDR3 DNA: TGTGCCAGCAGTTCGACGACAGGGGGCATTTGGCTATCCTCACCCCTCCACTTT
CDR3 protein: CASSSTTGGIWLSSPLHF

J gene: TRBJ2-5
D gene: NA
clone size: NA
V gene: TRBV20-1
CDR3 DNA: TGCAGTGCCCACGATCCGGAACGGGACCAAGAGACCCAGTACTTC
CDR3 protein: CSAHDPERDQETQYF

J gene: TRBJ2-7
D gene: NA
clone size: few
V gene: TRBV12-3/TRBV12-4
CDR3 DNA: TGTGCCAGCAGTTCCAGCCAGGGAGACTACGAGCAGTACTTC
CDR3 protein: CASSSSQGDYEQYF

J gene: TRBJ2-3
D gene: NA
clone size: few
V gene: TRBV6-8
CDR3 DNA: TGTGCCAGCAGCCGAGAGGGGCAGTATTTT
CDR3 protein: CASSREGQYF

J gene: TRBJ2-7
D gene: TRBD2
clone size: NA
V gene: TRBV3-1
CDR3 DNA: TGTGCCAGCAGCCGGGGACTAGCGGGGTTAGGCGAGCAGTACTTC
CDR3 protein: CASSRGLAGLGEQYF

J gene: TRBJ2-5
D gene: NA
clone size: NA
V gene: TRBV12-3/TRBV12-4
CDR3 DNA: TGTGCCAGCAGACCCGGAGGGACCCAAGAGACCCAGTACTTC
CDR3 protein: CASRPGGTQETQYF

J gene: TRBJ2-7
D gene: TRBD1
clone size: NA
V gene: TRBV27
CDR3 DNA: TGTGCCAGCAGTTCCCCAGCACAGGGGGCGAAGCAGTACTTC
CDR3 protein: CASSSPAQGAKQYF

J gene: TRBJ2-1
D gene: NA
clone size: NA
V gene: TRBV27
CDR3 DNA: TGTGCCAGCAGTTTAATAGGGTGGTCCTACAATGAGCAGTTCTTC
CDR3 protein: CASSLIGWSYNEQFF

J gene: TRBJ2-3
D gene: NA
clone size: NA
V gene: TRBV27
CDR3 DNA: TGTGCCAGCAGTCCCGGTGGGGGACCTAGCACAGATACGCAGTATTTT
CDR3 protein: CASSPGGGPSTDTQYF

J gene: TRBJ2-7
D gene: NA
clone size: few
V gene: TRBV21-1
CDR3 DNA: TGTGCCAGCAGCCTCCCCGGGGTTTACGAGCAGTACTTC
CDR3 protein: CASSLPGVYEQYF

J gene: TRBJ1-1
D gene: NA
clone size: NA
V gene: TRBV13
CDR3 DNA: TGTGCCAGCAGCTTAAGGGGGGGGGAGACTGAAGCTTTCTTT
CDR3 protein: CASSLRGGETEAFF

J gene: TRBJ2-4
D gene: TRBD2
clone size: few
V gene: TRBV20-1
CDR3 DNA: TGCAGTGCTAGTTCCGGGAGGGCCAACCACCCGGCCTCGGAGGAGCAGTACTTC
CDR3 protein: CSASSGRANHPASEEQYF

J gene: TRBJ2-7
D gene: NA
clone size: NA
V gene: TRBV27
CDR3 DNA: TGTGCCAGCAGTTTAGCCGGAGGGGCCGAGCAGTACTTC
CDR3 protein: CASSLAGGAEQYF

J gene: TRBJ2-7
D gene: NA
clone size: NA
V gene: TRBV2
CDR3 DNA: TGTGCCAGCATATCCGTTCCCTCCTACGAGCAGTACTTC
CDR3 protein: CASISVPSYEQYF

J gene: TRBJ2-3
D gene: NA
clone size: few
V gene: TRBV9
CDR3 DNA: TGTGCCAGCAGCGTAGCAACAGGAGGCACAGATACGCAGTATTTT
CDR3 protein: CASSVATGGTDTQYF

J gene: TRBJ2-5
D gene: TRBD2
clone size: NA
V gene: TRBV20-1
CDR3 DNA: TGCAGTGCTACCAAAAGCGGGGGGTCTCCGGAGACCCAGTACTTC
CDR3 protein: CSATKSGGSPETQYF

J gene: TRBJ2-2
D gene: TRBD1
clone size: NA
V gene: TRBV18
CDR3 DNA: TGTGCCAGCTCGAACTACCAGGGGGAAACCGGGGAGCTGTTTTTT
CDR3 protein: CASSNYQGETGELFF

J gene: TRBJ2-1
D gene: TRBD2
clone size: NA
V gene: TRBV2
CDR3 DNA: TGTGCCAGCAGTCCACCAACTAGCGGGGGGAACAATGAGCAGTTCTTC
CDR3 protein: CASSPPTSGGNNEQFF

J gene: TRBJ1-2
D gene: TRBD1
clone size: NA
V gene: TRBV6-5
CDR3 DNA: TGTGCCAGCAGAAATGGACAGGGGCAGGGCGACACCTTC
CDR3 protein: CASRNGQGQGDTF

J gene: TRBJ2-1
D gene: NA
clone size: NA
V gene: TRBV11-2
CDR3 DNA: TGTGCCAGCAGCCTTCAGGAGGATGAGCAGTTCTTC
CDR3 protein: CASSLQEDEQFF

J gene: TRBJ2-7
D gene: NA
clone size: few
V gene: TRBV6-2/TRBV6-3
CDR3 DNA: TGTGCCAGCAGGACGAAATACGAGCAGTACTTC
CDR3 protein: CASRTKYEQYF

J gene: TRBJ1-4
D gene: NA
clone size: NA
V gene: TRBV29-1
CDR3 DNA: TGCAGCGTTGCTTCGACAGGAACTAATGAAAAACTGTTTTTT
CDR3 protein: CSVASTGTNEKLFF

J gene: TRBJ2-1
D gene: NA
clone size: few
V gene: TRBV7-2
CDR3 DNA: TGTGCCAGCAGCGTTGGGACTTTACTCAATGAGCAGTTCTTC
CDR3 protein: CASSVGTLLNEQFF

J gene: TRBJ2-7
D gene: NA
clone size: NA
V gene: TRBV7-9
CDR3 DNA: TGTGCCAGCAGCCCGACGGGGACGGCAAGTGAGCAGTACTTC
CDR3 protein: CASSPTGTASEQYF

J gene: TRBJ2-5
D gene: NA
clone size: NA
V gene: TRBV12-3/TRBV12-4
CDR3 DNA: TGTGCCAGCAGCTGGGGGGCAGGGATTGAGGAGACCCAGTACTTC
CDR3 protein: CASSWGAGIEETQYF

J gene: TRBJ1-1
D gene: TRBD1
clone size: NA
V gene: TRBV5-1
CDR3 DNA: TGCGCCAGCAGCTTGGAACAGGGGGCGGATACTGAAGCTTTCTTT
CDR3 protein: CASSLEQGADTEAFF

J gene: TRBJ2-1
D gene: TRBD2
clone size: NA
V gene: TRBV20-1
CDR3 DNA: TGCAGTGCTGAGGGGTATCTAGCGGAGGTGGGCAATGAGCAGTTCTTC
CDR3 protein: CSAEGYLAEVGNEQFF

J gene: TRBJ2-7
D gene: NA
clone size: NA
V gene: TRBV7-9
CDR3 DNA: TGTGCCAGCAGCTTAGCGGCAAAGTCCTACGAGCAGTACTTC
CDR3 protein: CASSLAAKSYEQYF

J gene: TRBJ2-3
D gene: TRBD2
clone size: NA
V gene: TRBV3-1
CDR3 DNA: TGTGCCAGCAGCCGGATAAGGACTAGCGGGGGGAATGTCGATACGCAGTATTTT
CDR3 protein: CASSRIRTSGGNVDTQYF

J gene: TRBJ1-2
D gene: TRBD1
clone size: NA
V gene: TRBV20-1
CDR3 DNA: TGCAGTGCAACAGGGATGGAAACAGGGGATGGGTATGGCTACACCTTC
CDR3 protein: CSATGMETGDGYGYTF